This T cell receptor (beta chain) came from a study of blood T cell repertoires in COVID-19. Germline-derived CDR1 and CDR2 are KGHDR and SFDVKD. The CDR3 has 17 residues. V dropped 1 base and J dropped 4; count of bases not matched to a gene: 4. Study processing details: For nucleated cells, counts were estimated from reference gene primer amplification. Measured with immunoSEQ multiplex PCR; TCRdb has only the in-frame clones, and not every one. V, J and clone size are those of that table, while D and trimming were read from the DNA. Of about 110,000 clones listed, about 80% are singletons. The chain has TRBV24-1 and TRBJ2-1, with 12 bases fitting TRBD2. What was sequenced was peripheral blood. This receptor was identified in a woman aged 50 to 65 with acute or convalescent COVID-19. CDR3 sequence reads: CATSDLGGTSGYNEQFF. DNA for the CDR3: TGTGCCACCAGTGATTTAGGAGGGACTAGCGGGTACAATGAGCAGTTCTTC.